The rows below give T cell receptor beta chains drawn from one sample of a study of control samples from healthy donors and cancer patients. Produced via immunoSEQ multiplex PCR; TCRdb's table is partial and in-frame only. Seen here are 55,000 to 80,000 clones, more than 70% observed once, and the top ten hold approximately 5%. The source material was PBMCs. The receptors here all came from a man between 60 and 75 years old with colorectal cancer. Each CDR3 is given with its conserved first and last residue. Fields, in order: J gene, V gene, D gene, clone size, CDR3 DNA, CDR3 protein. A D gene is named only where the DNA matches it firmly. Clone size is given for some rows only: seen once, a few or many times, or a class if the clone is expanded.

J gene: TRBJ2-5
V gene: TRBV19
D gene: -
clone size: -
CDR3 DNA: TGTGCCAGTAGTGCAACCGGGACGGAGGAAGGGACCCAGTACTTC
CDR3 protein: CASSATGTEEGTQYF

J gene: TRBJ2-1
V gene: TRBV5-8
D gene: -
clone size: -
CDR3 DNA: TGTGCCAGCAGCGGGGGACAGGGCGGCATAGCGGGGGGCTCCTACAATGAGCAGTTCTTC
CDR3 protein: CASSGGQGGIAGGSYNEQFF

J gene: TRBJ2-1
V gene: TRBV5-4
D gene: TRBD2
clone size: -
CDR3 DNA: TGTGCCAGCAGCTTGGCCCGGGGGGCCTACAATGAGCAGTTCTTC
CDR3 protein: CASSLARGAYNEQFF

J gene: TRBJ1-1
V gene: TRBV3-1/TRBV3-2
D gene: -
clone size: -
CDR3 DNA: TGTGCCAGCAGCCAAGGAATCAATATGAACACTGAAGCTTTCTTT
CDR3 protein: CASSQGINMNTEAFF

J gene: TRBJ1-5
V gene: TRBV11-2
D gene: -
clone size: once
CDR3 DNA: TGTGCCAGCAGCTTAGATACGGGGCCGAGTCAGCCCCAGCATTTT
CDR3 protein: CASSLDTGPSQPQHF

J gene: TRBJ2-7
V gene: TRBV13
D gene: -
clone size: few
CDR3 DNA: TGTGCCAGCAGCTTATCCAAACAAGGATGGCAGTACTTC
CDR3 protein: CASSLSKQGWQYF

J gene: TRBJ1-1
V gene: TRBV28
D gene: -
clone size: -
CDR3 DNA: TGTGCCAGCAGTGTTCAGGGTGGGACCGCTGAAGCTTTCTTT
CDR3 protein: CASSVQGGTAEAFF

J gene: TRBJ2-4
V gene: TRBV2
D gene: -
clone size: few
CDR3 DNA: TGTGCCAGCAGTGATGTCGGTCTTGGGTACCTCACAACAAACATTCAGTACTTC
CDR3 protein: CASSDVGLGYLTTNIQYF

J gene: TRBJ1-2
V gene: TRBV4-1
D gene: TRBD1
clone size: -
CDR3 DNA: TGCGCCAGCAGCCAACCCGGGACAGCCGTATATGGCTACACCTTC
CDR3 protein: CASSQPGTAVYGYTF

J gene: TRBJ2-3
V gene: TRBV2
D gene: TRBD2
clone size: -
CDR3 DNA: TGTGCCTCACGCGGGGGGCTTTATCCAGATACGCAGTATTTT
CDR3 protein: CASRGGLYPDTQYF

J gene: TRBJ2-5
V gene: TRBV4-1
D gene: TRBD2
clone size: -
CDR3 DNA: TGCGCCAGCAGCCAAGACCCCGCCCTAGCGGGGGGCCAAGAGACCCAGTACTTC
CDR3 protein: CASSQDPALAGGQETQYF

J gene: TRBJ1-2
V gene: TRBV3-1/TRBV3-2
D gene: -
clone size: -
CDR3 DNA: TGTGCCAGCAGCCAATATGGACGGGGCTACACCTTC
CDR3 protein: CASSQYGRGYTF

J gene: TRBJ2-1
V gene: TRBV9
D gene: TRBD1
clone size: -
CDR3 DNA: TGTGCCAGCAGCCCCCGGGACAGAACCTACAATGAGCAGTTCTTC
CDR3 protein: CASSPRDRTYNEQFF

J gene: TRBJ2-3
V gene: TRBV7-9
D gene: TRBD2
clone size: -
CDR3 DNA: TGTGCCAGCAGCTCCGGACTAGCGGGGACCACAGATACGCAGTATTTT
CDR3 protein: CASSSGLAGTTDTQYF

J gene: TRBJ1-2
V gene: TRBV2
D gene: TRBD1
clone size: -
CDR3 DNA: TGTGCCAGCAGTTGGGACAGGGGGCAAGGCTATGGCTACACCTTC
CDR3 protein: CASSWDRGQGYGYTF

J gene: TRBJ1-1
V gene: TRBV7-2
D gene: -
clone size: -
CDR3 DNA: TGTGCCAGCAGCCCCGGGTGGGGCTGGGCTTTCTTT
CDR3 protein: CASSPGWGWAFF

J gene: TRBJ2-3
V gene: TRBV4-2
D gene: TRBD2
clone size: -
CDR3 DNA: TGTGCCAGCAGCCAAGCCGGCGGGGGGGACACACCCACCATCACAGATACGCAGTATTTT
CDR3 protein: CASSQAGGGDTPTITDTQYF